This section outlines one T cell receptor (beta chain) sequence together with its context. Study members were between roughly 18 and 90 years old and lived in 20 to 30 US regions. This sample is drawn from a study of blood T cell repertoires in COVID-19. Background on the study: T cells, B-cell-depleted T cells, or PBMCs supplied cDNA or gDNA.

Assay: immunoSEQ multiplex PCR; the TCRdb copy retains only in-frame clones and omits some. The table lists about 360,000 clones, 88% of them singletons. With 3 bases clipped from V and 6 bases from J, the junction kept 9 bases outside the gene matches. Germline CDR1 is SGDLS and CDR2 is YYNGEE. The CDR3 extends over 16 amino acids. The sequenced material came from PBMCs or T cells enriched from blood (not recorded which). This receptor was obtained from a woman aged 40 to 49 with acute COVID-19. This sequence joins TRBV9 and TRBJ1-2; 12 nucleotides align to TRBD1. The CDR3 sequence: CASSAPRDRGLDGYTF. The CDR3 region has the DNA TGTGCCAGCAGCGCCCCCCGGGACAGGGGGCTGGATGGCTACACCTTC.